This entry concerns a single T cell receptor (beta chain). The CDR3 runs 16 residues. Trimming removed 6 bases from V and 2 bases from J; junction bases left unmatched: 7. CDR1 is MDHEN, CDR2 SYDVKM, per germline. The sample is drawn from a study of blood T cell repertoires in COVID-19. Profiled with immunoSEQ multiplex PCR; TCRdb holds only in-frame clones, not every one. The table has under 350,000 clones, around 85% seen once. Living in under 30 US areas, the participants were between about 18 and 100 years of age. This clonotype was sampled from a woman aged 40 to 50 with acute COVID-19. This chain uses TRBV28 with TRBJ2-3, with 11 bases matching TRBD2. The source material was PBMCs or T cells enriched from blood (not recorded which). The DNA for the CDR3 is TGTGCCAGCAGCATGACTAGCGGGACTTACACAGATACGCAGTATTTT. This codes for CASSMTSGTYTDTQYF.